This T cell receptor beta chain was documented in a study of CD8 T cells in Susac syndrome (dated by TCRdb to the late 2010s). For the wider study: Among the sequenced Susac syndrome patients, about 6 had clinically active disease and fewer than 10 were in clinical remission. At blood withdrawal, Susac syndrome patients were either therapy-naive, taking corticosteroids (in some cases with IVIg as well), or taking IVIg alone. Repertoire sequencing was used to test whether CD8+ T cell activation and differentiation in Susac syndrome was antigen driven. Clonality of the CD8+ T cell repertoire was compared between over ten healthy donors, 14 Susac syndrome patients and 15 or so multiple sclerosis patients.

This clonotype appeared a few times. Its cognate antigen has yet to be identified. Base qualities are missing; no much larger clone stands one base away. CDR1 SGDLS and CDR2 YYNGEE are derived from the germline V gene. The junction carries 26 bases between V and J, which are trimmed by 0 bases and 4 bases respectively. Inclusive of the bounding cysteine and phenylalanine, the CDR3 is 19 residues long. Of the read, only the CDR3 DNA is kept; its 57 bases are in frame from base 1. Points the paper makes about the study in general: Looking at Susac-specific public clones, the researchers identified 15 to 20 in the total CD8+ repertoire and roughly 5 in the CD8+ TEMRA repertoire. The TCR sequencing and HLA analysis was acknowledged to have included a relatively small number of individuals. Susac syndrome CD8+ repertoires showed clonal expansion, highest in CD8+ TEMRA cells and greater in clinically active than remitting patients.

RNA was extracted with the RNeasy kit and 0.5 to 1 ug was reverse transcribed using random hexamers. The immunoSEQ multiplex PCR assay, which covers 54 Vbeta and 13 Jbeta segments, was used to amplify TCR beta CDR3 regions. To correct PCR amplification bias, a synthetic template baseline was used for both primer optimization and computational correction. The published analysis was carried out like this. Reads were assigned to V, D and J genes according to IMGT and analyzed in immunoSEQ Analyzer, with only productive sequences retained. Clonality was computed as one minus Shannon entropy normalized by log2 of the number of productive unique sequences. For each patient and control, public and private clones were evaluated among the 100 most prevalent clones. A clone was defined as Susac-specific if it was absent from the healthy and MS cohorts, from about 1,100 published viral clones and from other ImmuneACCESS disease sequences. The raw public reads went through TCRdb reprocessing: fastp at Q25, MiXCR clone calling, in-frame beta chains kept. One record per CDR3 amino acid sequence lists the most common genes and DNA. The V and J calls, along with clone size, are taken from TCRdb and not from the paper's own processing. The table for this sample lists about 120,000 distinct CDR3 sequences; 85% to 95% of them were counted only once. The top ten clonotypes cover around 0.28% of the sample.

High-throughput TCR beta sequencing profiled peripheral blood CD8+ and CD4+ T cells from healthy donors, Susac syndrome patients and multiple sclerosis patients. The Susac syndrome patients fulfilled recently defined diagnostic criteria for either definite or probable disease. CD8+ TEMRA cells were enriched by FACS, while bulk CD8+ and CD4+ T cells were purified by magnetic negative isolation. Blood was drawn into EDTA tubes, processed within 24 hours, and PBMCs were isolated by density gradient centrifugation. PBMCs destined for TCR sequencing were cryopreserved in liquid nitrogen and later thawed in a 37 °C water bath. A purity of at least 90% was achieved for sorted or isolated CD4+, CD8+ and CD8+ TEMRA cells.

The sample taken for sequencing was CD8+ T cells from PBMCs. The TCR comes from a human donor with Susac syndrome. The rearrangement joined TRBV9 to TRBJ2-7; possibly the D gene is TRBD1, per 5 matching bases. The CDR3 in this case is CASSVAPRVETRPPYEQYF. The DNA reads TGTGCCAGCAGCGTAGCTCCCAGGGTCGAGACTCGCCCCCCTTACGAGCAGTACTTC.